Following are 25 T cell receptor beta chains from one sample sequenced in a study of prognosis after radiotherapy for stage I lung cancer. CDR3 of TCR beta was amplified from genomic DNA via a two-round multiplex PCR. Individual primers that were specific to each TRBV and TRBJ gene served in first-round PCR. TCRdb recomputed calls from the multiplex PCR reads with MiXCR, one row per CDR3 protein. Among roughly 12,000 distinct CDR3 sequences listed, about a third were seen once. The source material was PBMCs, sampled before or after stereotactic body radiation therapy (not recorded which). These receptors all stem from a donor over 45 with non-small cell lung cancer.

The rearrangement uses TRBV12-3 or TRBV12-4 and TRBJ2-3; D gene unclear. V lost 6 bases to trimming and J lost 3 bases, with 4 bases between them. This CDR3 has 11 amino acids. DNA of the CDR3: TGTGCCAGCAGCCAAACAGATACGCAGTATTTT. It is translated as CASSQTDTQYF.

This clonotype was counted ten times or more. CDR3 region: CSASRASGFSYEQYF. The CDR3, as DNA: TGCAGTGCCAGCAGGGCTAGCGGGTTTTCCTACGAGCAGTACTTC. The chain joins TRBV20-1 to TRBJ2-7; 8 nucleotides agree with TRBD2. The trim removed 6 bases at V and 1 base at J, leaving 11 bases unmatched. The CDR3 length is 15 residues. CDR1 DFQATT and CDR2 SNEGSKA come from the germline V gene (reference sequence).

This rearrangement joins TRBV5-1 to TRBJ2-7; D gene unclear. Trimming took 1 base from V and 0 from J, leaving 8 bases between them. The germline V gene encodes CDR1 SGHRS and CDR2 YFSETQ. The CDR3 is 14 amino acids. The CDR3, as DNA: TGCGCCAGCAGCTTGACCAGAACCTCCTACGAGCAGTACTTC. Translating gives CASSLTRTSYEQYF.

This clonotype was found many times. The J gene is TRBJ2-1, the V gene TRBV5-4, with 11 bases identical to TRBD2. V lost 4 bases to trimming and J lost 0 bases; unmatched junction nucleotides: 6. The germline gives CDR1 SGHNT, CDR2 YYREEE (reference sequence). The CDR3 has 17 residues. CDR3 nucleotide sequence: TGTGCCAGCAGCAAGGGACTAGCGGACCTCTCCTACAATGAGCAGTTCTTC. It is translated as CASSKGLADLSYNEQFF.

This clonotype was observed at least ten times. The J gene is TRBJ1-1, the V gene TRBV20-1; D not certain. This CDR3 comprises 15 residues. The germline V gene has CDR1 DFQATT and CDR2 SNEGSKA (reference sequence). V dropped 0 bases and J dropped 6 bases, with 17 bases sitting between them. CDR3 DNA sequence: TGCAGTGCTAGAGATTTTGACACCCTCGGTCCTGAAGCTTTCTTT. Translated: CSARDFDTLGPEAFF.

V gene TRBV24-1 combines with J gene TRBJ2-3; D possibly matches TRBD1 or TRBD2 (6 bases each). V was pared by 9 bases and J by 3 bases, with 21 bases between. The CDR3 extends over 16 amino acids. Per germline, CDR1 KGHDR and CDR2 SFDVKD. The CDR3 coding sequence is TGTGCCACCCAGAGGGGGGAGGCCTTGAGAACAGATACGCAGTATTTT. Its translation: CATQRGEALRTDTQYF.

This chain joins TRBV28 and TRBJ2-1; either TRBD1 or TRBD2 may fit D (5 bases each). V lost 4 bases and J 6 bases, leaving 16 bases between the germline ends. The germline V gene encodes CDR1 MDHEN and CDR2 SYDVKM. The CDR3 has 15 amino acids. The CDR3 region is CASSSDRDPRNEQFF. The DNA of the CDR3 is TGTGCCAGCAGTTCAGACCGGGACCCCCGCAATGAGCAGTTCTTC.

This clonotype was observed many times. The chain employs TRBV9 and TRBJ2-3; 13 bases are shared with TRBD2. The CDR3 extends over 15 amino acids. CDR1 SGDLS and CDR2 YYNGEE come from the germline V gene. V lost 7 bases to trimming and J lost 3 bases; unmatched junction nucleotides: 5. CDR3 DNA sequence: TGTGCCAGCGGTTGGACTAGCGGGAGTACAGATACGCAGTATTTT. It specifies CASGWTSGSTDTQYF.

The chain uses TRBV6-7 and TRBJ2-1, with D perhaps TRBD2 (5 bases). TRBV6-7 belongs to the ORF category, with a function that is uncertain. The V end lost 0 bases, the J end lost 7 bases, and 10 bases lay between the germline ends. The CDR3 consists of 14 residues. Here the CDR3 reads CASSYSPERNEQFF. CDR3 in DNA: TGTGCCAGCAGTTACTCGCCGGAGCGGAATGAGCAGTTCTTC.

The chain uses TRBV7-3 and TRBJ1-6, with TRBD1 matching over 7 bases. V lost 0 bases, J lost 8 bases, and 7 bases stayed unmatched. The CDR3 extends over 16 amino acids. Per the germline V gene, CDR1 is SGHTA and CDR2 is FQGTGA. CDR3: CASSLTRQGGDSPLHF. In nucleotides, the CDR3 is TGTGCCAGCAGCTTAACCCGACAGGGAGGGGATTCACCCCTCCACTTT.

This clonotype was seen more than once but under ten times. A far larger clone is a single base away, which makes a read error likely. The rearrangement joins TRBV6-2 or TRBV6-3 to TRBJ1-6; TRBD1 matches 8 bases. Per the germline V gene, CDR1 is MNHEY and CDR2 is SVGEGT. With V trimmed by 5 bases and J by 11 bases, 14 bases remained unmatched. CDR3 length: 16 amino acids. CDR3 in DNA: TGTGCCAGCAGTAAAAGAGGACAGGGTACGAATCCACCCCTCCACTTT. Its translation is CASSKRGQGTNPPLHF.

This clonotype occurred many times. The CDR3 sequence: CASSIHWSSNQPQHF. The DNA of the CDR3 is TGTGCCAGCAGCATCCATTGGTCTAGCAATCAGCCCCAGCATTTT. The rearrangement uses TRBV7-2 and TRBJ1-5; D gene uncertain. The CDR3 runs 15 residues. The germline gives CDR1 SGHTA, CDR2 FQGNSA. Trimming removed 5 bases from V and 0 bases from J, with 11 bases in between.

There are many counts of this clonotype. This sequence joins TRBV11-1 and TRBJ2-6; 7 bases are shared with TRBD1. Germline V gene data show CDR1 as SGHAT and CDR2 as FQDESV (reference sequence). The V gene end was trimmed by 5 bases and the J gene end by 2 bases; junction bases not matched to a gene: 12. This CDR3 region has 18 residues. CDR3 residues: CASSQDRESPTGANVLTF. DNA of the CDR3: TGTGCCAGCAGCCAAGACAGGGAAAGCCCCACTGGGGCCAACGTCCTGACTTTC.

The gene calls are TRBV28 and TRBJ1-3; no definite D call. The germline V gene has CDR1 MDHEN and CDR2 SYDVKM. Trimming took off 8 bases at V and 4 bases at J, with 15 bases between the two ends. The CDR3 extends over 14 amino acids. This CDR3 is CASAGIGSGNTIYF. The CDR3 region has the DNA TGTGCCAGCGCGGGCATAGGGTCGGGAAACACCATATATTTT. Using reference TRBV28 and TRBJ1-3 for the parts outside the CDR3, the full variable domain is DVKVTQSSRYLVKRTGEKVFLECVQDMDHENMFWYRQDPGLGLRLIYFSYDVKMKEKGDIPEGYSVSREKKERFSLILESASTNQTSMYLCASAGIGSGNTIYFGEGSWLTVV.

Concerning this clonotype: A far larger clone is a single base away, which makes a read error likely. The V gene is TRBV24-1, the J gene TRBJ2-7, with TRBD2 matching 9 bases. The tail of the sequence fits TRBJ2-1 better, so the J call may be wrong. Germline-derived CDR1 and CDR2 are KGHDR and SFDVKD. The length of the CDR3 is 15 residues. The CDR3 DNA is TGTGCCACCAGTGGAAGCGGGAGGTTCTACAATGAGCAGTTCTTC. Its translation: CATSGSGRFYNEQFF.

Turning to this clonotype: This likely came from a read error, as a far larger clone is one base away. The chain joins TRBV6-8 to TRBJ2-5; possibly TRBD1 or TRBD2 for D (5 bases each). CDR1 and CDR2 from the germline V gene are MNHGY and SAAAGT. This CDR3 comprises 16 residues. V dropped 5 bases and J dropped 2 bases, with 18 bases sitting between them. CDR3 protein: CASSPRPRWGQETQYF. DNA of the CDR3: TGTGCCAGCAGTCCCCGACCCCGGTGGGGGCAAGAGACCCAGTACTTC.

This clonotype appeared many times. The rearrangement joins TRBV19 to TRBJ2-1, with D tentatively TRBD1 (5 bases). The germline V gene has CDR1 LNHDA and CDR2 SQIVND (reference sequence). This CDR3 is 13 amino acids long. V gave up 5 bases and J gave up 8 bases, with 13 bases separating them. The CDR3 protein is CASSYGARDEQFF. The CDR3 DNA sequence: TGTGCCAGTAGTTATGGGGCACGGGATGAGCAGTTCTTC.

This clonotype has only a few counts. A single base separates this from a much larger clone, so it may be a read error. This chain joins TRBV6-5 and TRBJ1-3; tentatively, D is TRBD1 (6 bases). The germline V gene encodes CDR1 MNHEY and CDR2 SVGAGI. This CDR3 has 16 amino acids. In DNA form, the CDR3 reads TGTGCCAGCAGTTATCATGGGGGCTACTCTGGAAACACCGTATATTTT. It yields the protein CASSYHGGYSGNTVYF.

As for this clonotype: A junction end diverges from the germline sequence, so it may reflect a read error. The chain employs TRBV9 and TRBJ1-6; D not certain. Looked up from germline, CDR1 is SGDLS and CDR2 is YYNGEE. The CDR3 is 17 amino acids. This chain's CDR3 is CASSVGLAGPSPIEQCF. The CDR3 nucleotides are TGTGCCAGCAGCGTAGGGCTAGCGGGTCCATCCCCTATCGAGCAGTGCTTT.

This clonotype was counted between two and nine times. V usage is TRBV3-1 and J usage is TRBJ2-7, with D tentatively TRBD1 (6 bases). The CDR3 has 14 amino acids. The germline CDR1 and CDR2 sequences are LGHDT and YNNKEL (reference sequence). V was clipped by 3 bases and J by 0 bases, with 9 bases between them. CDR3 DNA: TGTGCCAGCAGCCACGGACAGAGCTCCTACGAGCAGTACTTC. This encodes CASSHGQSSYEQYF.

This clonotype showed up many times. The chain combines TRBV14 with TRBJ1-6, with a weak D call TRBD1 (5 bases). The CDR3 runs 16 residues. The V and J ends lost 1 base and 1 base respectively, with 8 bases between them. Germline V gene lookup returns CDR1 SGHDN and CDR2 FVKESK. Here the CDR3 reads CASSQGWGSYNSPLHF. The CDR3 nucleotides read TGTGCCAGCAGCCAAGGCTGGGGGTCCTATAATTCACCCCTCCACTTT.

The rearrangement uses TRBV20-1 and TRBJ2-1, with 7 bases fitting TRBD2. V lost 4 bases, J lost 9 bases, and 15 bases stayed unmatched. The CDR3 is made up of 15 amino acids. CDR1 is DFQATT, CDR2 SNEGSKA, per germline (reference sequence). Written as DNA, the CDR3 is TGCAGTGCTACGTTCCGTGCGGGGGTGCATAGTGAGCAGTTCTTC. This sequence encodes CSATFRAGVHSEQFF.

This clonotype was seen at least ten times. This chain's CDR3 is CASSFSGGSGYTF. The CDR3 nucleotides are TGTGCCAGCAGTTTTTCTGGGGGCTCTGGCTACACCTTC. The J gene is TRBJ1-2, the V gene TRBV27, with D possibly TRBD1 on 6 matching bases. V dropped 3 bases and J dropped 7 bases, with 12 bases sitting between them. Germline V CDR1 and CDR2: MNHEY, SMNVEV (reference sequence). This CDR3 spans 13 amino acids.

This clonotype was seen at least ten times. This chain connects TRBV7-9 to TRBJ2-3; TRBD1 aligns across 10 bases. The germline CDR1 and CDR2 sequences are SEHNR and FQNEAQ (reference sequence). V shed 5 bases, J shed 1 base, and the junction held 3 bases outside the gene matches. The CDR3 is 15 residues long. The CDR3 reads CASSPDRGGTDTQYF. CDR3 bases: TGTGCCAGCAGCCCGGACAGGGGGGGCACAGATACGCAGTATTTT.

The rearrangement links TRBV5-1 to TRBJ2-1, with D possibly matching TRBD1 (6 bases). The germline gives CDR1 SGHRS, CDR2 YFSETQ. Trimming stripped 0 bases from V and 5 bases from J, with 9 bases between. This CDR3 has 14 residues. CDR3 in amino acids: CASSLAGDNNEQFF. The CDR3 DNA follows: TGCGCCAGCAGCTTGGCCGGGGACAACAATGAGCAGTTCTTC. Supplemented by reference TRBV5-1 and TRBJ2-1, the full variable domain reads KAGVTQTPRYLIKTRGQQVTLSCSPISGHRSVSWYQQTPGQGLQFLFEYFSETQRNKGNFPGRFSGRQFSNSRSEMNVSTLELGDSALYLCASSLAGDNNEQFFGPGTRLTVL.